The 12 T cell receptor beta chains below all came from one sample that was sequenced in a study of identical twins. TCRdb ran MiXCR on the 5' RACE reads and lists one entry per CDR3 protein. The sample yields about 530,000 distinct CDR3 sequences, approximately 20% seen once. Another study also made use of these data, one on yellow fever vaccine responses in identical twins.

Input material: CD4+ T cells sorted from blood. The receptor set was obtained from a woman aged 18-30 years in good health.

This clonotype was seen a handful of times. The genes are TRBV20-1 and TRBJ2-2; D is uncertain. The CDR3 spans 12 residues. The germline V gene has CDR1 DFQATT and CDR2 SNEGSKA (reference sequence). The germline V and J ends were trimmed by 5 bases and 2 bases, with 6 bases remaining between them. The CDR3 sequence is CSAQENTGELFF. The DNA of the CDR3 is TGCAGTGCTCAGGAAAACACCGGGGAGCTGTTTTTT.

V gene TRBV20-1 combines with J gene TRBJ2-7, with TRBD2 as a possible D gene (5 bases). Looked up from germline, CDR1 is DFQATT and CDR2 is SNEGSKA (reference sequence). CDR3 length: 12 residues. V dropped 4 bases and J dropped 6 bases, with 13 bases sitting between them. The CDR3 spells CSATSTGFEQYV. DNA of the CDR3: TGCAGTGCTACATCCACGGGGTTCGAGCAGTACGTC.

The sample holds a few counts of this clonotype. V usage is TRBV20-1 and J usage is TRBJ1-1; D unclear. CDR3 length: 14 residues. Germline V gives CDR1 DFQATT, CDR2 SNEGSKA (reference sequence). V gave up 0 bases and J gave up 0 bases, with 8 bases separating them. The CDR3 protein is CSARESAMNTEAFF. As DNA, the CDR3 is TGCAGTGCTAGAGAATCAGCAATGAACACTGAAGCTTTCTTT.

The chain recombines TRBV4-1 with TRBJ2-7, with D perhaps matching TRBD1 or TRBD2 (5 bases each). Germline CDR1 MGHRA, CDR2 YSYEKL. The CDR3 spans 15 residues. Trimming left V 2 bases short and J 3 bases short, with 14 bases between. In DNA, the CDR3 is TGCGCCAGCAGCCAATCCGGGACCACCATCTACGAGCAGTACTTC. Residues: CASSQSGTTIYEQYF.

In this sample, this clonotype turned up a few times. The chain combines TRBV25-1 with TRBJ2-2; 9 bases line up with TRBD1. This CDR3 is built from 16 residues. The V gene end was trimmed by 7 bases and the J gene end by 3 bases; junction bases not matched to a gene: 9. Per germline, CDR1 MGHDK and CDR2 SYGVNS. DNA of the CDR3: TGTGCCAGCACCAAACAGGGGGCGTTGGACACCGGGGAGCTGTTTTTT. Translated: CASTKQGALDTGELFF.

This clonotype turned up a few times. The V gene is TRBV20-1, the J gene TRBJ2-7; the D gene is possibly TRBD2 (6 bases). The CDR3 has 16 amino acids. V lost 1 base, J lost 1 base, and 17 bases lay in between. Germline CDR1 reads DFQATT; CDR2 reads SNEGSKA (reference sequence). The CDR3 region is CSARASAGTPSYEQYV. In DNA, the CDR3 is TGCAGTGCTAGAGCCTCCGCGGGGACTCCGTCCTACGAGCAGTACGTC.

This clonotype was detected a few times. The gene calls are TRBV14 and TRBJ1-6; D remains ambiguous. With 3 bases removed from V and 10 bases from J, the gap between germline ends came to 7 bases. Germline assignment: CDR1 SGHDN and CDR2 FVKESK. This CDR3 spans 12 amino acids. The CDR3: CASSHGRSPLHF. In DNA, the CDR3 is TGTGCCAGCAGCCACGGACGATCACCCCTCCACTTT.

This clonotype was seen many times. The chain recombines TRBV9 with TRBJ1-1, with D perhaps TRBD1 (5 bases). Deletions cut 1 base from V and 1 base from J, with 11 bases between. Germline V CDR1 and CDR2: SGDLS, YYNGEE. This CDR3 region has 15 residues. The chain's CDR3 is CASSVTPDKNTEAFF. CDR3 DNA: TGTGCCAGCAGCGTAACTCCGGACAAGAACACTGAAGCTTTCTTT.

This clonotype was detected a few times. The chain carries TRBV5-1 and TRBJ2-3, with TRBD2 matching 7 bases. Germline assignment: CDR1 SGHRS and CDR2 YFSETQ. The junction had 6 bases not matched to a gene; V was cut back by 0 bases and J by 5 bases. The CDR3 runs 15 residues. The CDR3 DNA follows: TGCGCCAGCAGCTTGGTCGGGGAGGGAATAGATACGCAGTATTTT. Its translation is CASSLVGEGIDTQYF.

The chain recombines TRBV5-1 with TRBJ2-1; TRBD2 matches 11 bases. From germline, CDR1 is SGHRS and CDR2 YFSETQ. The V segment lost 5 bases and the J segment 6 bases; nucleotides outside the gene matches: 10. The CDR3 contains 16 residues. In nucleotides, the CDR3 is TGCGCCAGCAGGCCGACTAGCGGGATTGTAGGCAATGAGCAGTTCTTC. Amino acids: CASRPTSGIVGNEQFF.

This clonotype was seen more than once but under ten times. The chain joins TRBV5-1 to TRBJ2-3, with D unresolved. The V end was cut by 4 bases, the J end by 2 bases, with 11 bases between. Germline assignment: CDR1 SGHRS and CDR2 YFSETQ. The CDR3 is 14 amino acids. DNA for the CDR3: TGCGCCAGCAGCCTAAACTTAGACACAGATACGCAGTATTTT. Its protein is CASSLNLDTDTQYF.

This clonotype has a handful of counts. The CDR3 sequence: CASSLGQEVYEQYV. In DNA form, the CDR3 reads TGTGCCAGCAGTTTGGGGCAGGAGGTCTACGAGCAGTACGTC. J is TRBJ2-7 and V is TRBV12-3 or TRBV12-4; either TRBD1 or TRBD2 may supply D (5 bases each). V lost 3 bases to trimming and J lost 3 bases, with 12 bases between them. The CDR3 covers 14 residues.